One sample yielded the 10 T cell receptor beta chains listed below, sequenced in a study of T cell responses to AZD1222 COVID-19 vaccine listed by TCRdb under 2021. Explained via the paper, the time point label denotes: baseline before first vaccination. Explained via the paper, the treatment or condition label denotes: meningococcal conjugate vaccine given as trial control. Library prep was done by the immunoSEQ multiplex PCR assay. Here the immuneACCESS table is served through TCRdb, limited to in-frame sequences with V and J called. Missing clones are a known gap in these copies; in checked studies unresolved V genes cover under half, and the rest lacks a known reason. This sample lists about 160,000 clones; around 90% were detected once. Of the sample, 4% to 5.5% falls within the top ten clones. The sample here was peripheral blood, taken on day 0 of MenACWY control vaccination. The receptor source for this set is an adult in good health.

This rearrangement joins TRBV3-1 (or the pseudogene TRBV3-2) to TRBJ1-1; 9 bases fit TRBD1. The junction had 9 bases not matched to a gene; V was cut back by 4 bases and J by 6 bases. Germline lookup yields CDR1 LGHDT and CDR2 YNNKEL (reference sequence). This CDR3 spans 15 amino acids. The CDR3 nucleotides read TGTGCCAGCAGCCTTCCCGGGACAGGGAGGCCTGAAGCTTTCTTT. It specifies CASSLPGTGRPEAFF.

The chain has TRBV7-6 and TRBJ1-4; D is unresolved. The length of the CDR3 is 16 residues. Trimming stripped 0 bases from V and 0 bases from J, with 8 bases between. CDR1 and CDR2 (germline): SGHVS, FNYEAQ. This CDR3 is CASSLAHATTNEKLFF. The CDR3 nucleotides read TGTGCCAGCAGCTTAGCGCATGCTACAACTAATGAAAAACTGTTTTTT. Variable domain in full (rest from reference TRBV7-6 and TRBJ1-4): GAGVSQSPRYKVTKRGQDVALRCDPISGHVSLYWYRQALGQGPEFLTYFNYEAQQDKSGLPNDRFSAERPEGSISTLTIQRTEQRDSAMYRCASSLAHATTNEKLFFGSGTQLSVL.

V and J are TRBV12-3 or TRBV12-4 and TRBJ2-5, with D maybe TRBD2 (6 bases). The V gene lost 3 bases and the J gene lost 10 bases, with 15 bases spanning the gap. The CDR3 sequence is 13 residues long. The DNA of the CDR3 is TGTGCCAGCAGTTTCGGCAGCCTAGCGAGCCAGTACTTC. This encodes CASSFGSLASQYF.

The CDR3 DNA is TGTGCCACCAAAGAGACACGGACCTCCTACGAGCAGTACTTC. Translating gives CATKETRTSYEQYF. The rearrangement uses TRBV15 and TRBJ2-7; D is uncertain. The ends were cut back, 7 bases at V and 0 bases at J, with 13 bases in the middle. The length of the CDR3 is 14 residues. Germline V gene sequence: CDR1 LNHNV, CDR2 YYDKDF (reference sequence).

The V and J genes are TRBV11-2 and TRBJ2-7, with D maybe TRBD2 (5 bases). The CDR3 runs to 12 residues. V lost 1 base and J lost 5, with 6 bases in between. CDR1 and CDR2 (germline): SGHAT, FQNNGV. The CDR3 DNA reads TGTGCCAGCAGCTTAGGGACTCACGAGCAGTACTTC. As protein: CASSLGTHEQYF.

The chain joins TRBV27 to TRBJ1-6, with D possibly matching TRBD1 (6 bases). Germline V gives CDR1 MNHEY, CDR2 SMNVEV (reference sequence). V lost 6 bases and J 8 bases, leaving 20 bases between the germline ends. The length of the CDR3 is 16 residues. CDR3 nucleotides: TGTGCCAGCAGCCGGGCGCGGGGGCTTCGGGATTCACCCCTCCACTTT. Its protein is CASSRARGLRDSPLHF.

The J gene is TRBJ2-7, the V gene TRBV7-8; perhaps D is TRBD1 or TRBD2 (5 bases each). This CDR3 is built from 15 residues. From germline, CDR1 is SGHVS and CDR2 FQNEAQ. V shed 1 base and J shed 6 bases, with 16 bases lying between them. This CDR3 is CASSLVSGPLFEQYF. DNA for the CDR3: TGTGCCAGCAGCTTAGTGTCGGGGCCCCTCTTCGAGCAGTACTTC.

The chain combines TRBV3-1 (or the pseudogene TRBV3-2) with TRBJ2-1, with 13 nucleotides matching TRBD2. The length of the CDR3 is 16 residues. CDR1 and CDR2 (germline): LGHDT, YNNKEL (reference sequence). With 3 bases clipped from V and 5 bases from J, the junction kept 4 bases outside the gene matches. In DNA, the CDR3 is TGTGCCAGCAGCCATTATGGACTAGCGGGAGACAATGAGCAGTTCTTC. It specifies CASSHYGLAGDNEQFF.

The chain uses TRBV15 and TRBJ1-5; TRBD1 is a possible D gene (6 bases). The germline V gene encodes CDR1 LNHNV and CDR2 YYDKDF (reference sequence). CDR3 length: 20 amino acids. V lost 0 bases and J 4 bases, leaving 25 bases between the germline ends. CDR3 in amino acids: CATSRDLGANRGPGNQPQHF. For the CDR3, the DNA is TGTGCCACCAGCAGAGATCTGGGGGCCAACCGTGGGCCGGGGAATCAGCCCCAGCATTTT. Full variable domain (remainder filled in from reference TRBV15 and TRBJ1-5): DAMVIQNPRYQVTQFGKPVTLSCSQTLNHNVMYWYQQKSSQAPKLLFHYYDKDFNNEADTPDNFQSRRPNTSFCFLDIRSPGLGDTAMYLCATSRDLGANRGPGNQPQHFGDGTRLSIL.

The chain joins TRBV6-5 to TRBJ1-1, with TRBD1 matching 7 bases. This CDR3 is 14 amino acids long. Losses at the gene ends were 5 bases for V and 3 bases for J; bases not matched to a gene: 6. Germline CDR1 is MNHEY and CDR2 is SVGAGI. As DNA, the CDR3 is TGTGCCAGCAGTAGGGGGCTCCCCGACACTGAAGCTTTCTTT. Protein sequence: CASSRGLPDTEAFF.